This entry lists 27 T cell receptor beta chains sequenced from one sample in a study of T-cell reconstitution after alpha-beta-depleted transplantation in children. Study results and limitations: Once a year had passed after transplant, T-cell counts and diversity came mostly from newly produced T cells.

Unique molecular identifiers were incorporated when the TCRbeta library was constructed. Each CDR3 protein gets one entry after TCRdb re-called the PCR reads with MiXCR. The table lists around 270,000 distinct CDR3 sequences, about 7.3% of them singletons, with approximately 9.1% in the top ten. These receptors have no known antigen. The specimen was peripheral blood, collected 360 days after TCRalphabeta/CD19-depleted stem cell transplant. These receptors were obtained from a female patient under 10 years old who had a stem cell transplant for Fanconi anemia, so the T cells may come from the graft donor.

For this clonotype: A read error is possible here, since a much larger clone lies one base away. The chain carries TRBV3-1 and TRBJ2-5, with TRBD1 matching 8 bases. The germline V gene has CDR1 LGHDT and CDR2 YNNKEL (reference sequence). The CDR3 totals 16 residues. J was trimmed by 4 bases and V by 7 bases; bases with no gene match: 14. CDR3 coding DNA: TGTGCCAGCATCCTTTTCAGGACAGGGAGGCGAGAGACCCAGTACTTC. Encoded protein: CASILFRTGRRETQYF.

This clonotype occurred many times. The J gene is TRBJ1-3, the V gene TRBV5-1; D is unclear. V lost 0 bases and J 2 bases, leaving 12 bases between the germline ends. This CDR3 spans 16 amino acids. CDR1 and CDR2 from the germline V gene are SGHRS and YFSETQ. The CDR3 region is CASSLDVEFAGNTIYF. CDR3 in DNA: TGCGCCAGCAGCTTGGATGTGGAGTTCGCTGGAAACACCATATATTTT.

Ten or more counts support this clonotype. V and J are TRBV24-1 and TRBJ2-1; D may match TRBD1 or TRBD2 (5 bases each). Trimming took off 7 bases at V and 5 bases at J, with 14 bases between the two ends. The germline V gene has CDR1 KGHDR and CDR2 SFDVKD. This CDR3 spans 14 amino acids. CDR3 bases: TGTGCCACCAGCACCGGGACCCACCACAATGAGCAGTTCTTC. Translated: CATSTGTHHNEQFF.

This clonotype showed up many times. V gene TRBV2 combines with J gene TRBJ1-2; D is perhaps TRBD1 (6 bases). Trimming pared 4 bases from V and 5 bases from J, leaving 11 bases between. This CDR3 region has 13 residues. Germline CDR1 is SNHLY and CDR2 is FYNNEI. The CDR3 is CASSVDRSYGYTF. In DNA, the CDR3 is TGTGCCAGCAGTGTTGACAGGAGTTATGGCTACACCTTC.

This clonotype has more than one count but fewer than ten. V usage is TRBV28 and J usage is TRBJ1-2, with D uncertain. Germline V gene lookup returns CDR1 MDHEN and CDR2 SYDVKM. The CDR3 covers 13 residues. The V and J ends lost 3 bases and 2 bases respectively, with 7 bases between them. CDR3: CASSFPGNYGYTF. CDR3 nucleotide sequence: TGTGCCAGCAGTTTCCCTGGAAACTATGGCTACACCTTC.

This clonotype was counted a few times. The chain employs TRBV16 and TRBJ2-1; TRBD1 matches 11 bases. There are 20 residues in the CDR3. Unmatched junction bases numbered 14, after V lost 4 bases and J lost 0 bases. CDR1 and CDR2 (germline): KGHSY, FQNENV. Written as DNA, the CDR3 is TGTGCCAGCAGCCCTCTGACGGGACAGGGGGTTACTGTCTCCTACAATGAGCAGTTCTTC. Translation gives CASSPLTGQGVTVSYNEQFF.

The rearrangement joins TRBV5-5 to TRBJ1-1; D ambiguous. CDR1 is SGHKS and CDR2 is YYEKEE in the germline V gene (reference sequence). CDR3 length equals 13 residues. V shed 5 bases and J shed 4 bases, with 12 bases lying between them. CDR3 amino acids: CASRPSGSTEAFF. In DNA form, the CDR3 reads TGTGCCAGCAGACCCTCGGGGAGCACTGAAGCTTTCTTT.

The table lists this clonotype with many counts. CDR3 sequence reads: CASSPIPVRGENTIYF. DNA of the CDR3: TGTGCCAGCAGCCCCATCCCGGTCAGGGGCGAAAACACCATATATTTT. The rearrangement uses TRBV7-9 and TRBJ1-3, with D possibly TRBD1 on 6 matching bases. The CDR3 contains 16 residues. Germline V gene lookup returns CDR1 SEHNR and CDR2 FQNEAQ (reference sequence). The V gene lost 5 bases and the J gene lost 6 bases, with 20 bases spanning the gap.

The chain joins TRBV18 to TRBJ2-1, with 10 nucleotides matching TRBD1. The germline V gene encodes CDR1 KGHSH and CDR2 LQKENI. The length of the CDR3 is 15 residues. The J segment lost 4 bases and the V segment lost 3 bases, leaving 3 bases of the junction unmatched. In nucleotides, the CDR3 is TGTGCCAGCTCACCGGGACAGGGGCAATACAATGAGCAGTTCTTC. The encoded protein is CASSPGQGQYNEQFF.

This clonotype was counted at least ten times. CDR3 DNA: TGTGCCAGCAGCTATCACGACAGGGGCTACAATGAGCAGTTCTTC. Translation gives CASSYHDRGYNEQFF. V and J are TRBV7-9 and TRBJ2-1; 8 bases line up with TRBD1. The CDR3 covers 15 residues. V shed 4 bases and J 3 bases; nucleotides not matched to a gene: 5. Germline V gives CDR1 SEHNR, CDR2 FQNEAQ (reference sequence). The variable domain in full, with the rest retrieved from reference TRBV7-9 and TRBJ2-1, is DTGVSQNPRHKITKRGQNVTFRCDPISEHNRLYWYRQTLGQGPEFLTYFQNEAQLEKSRLLSDRFSAERPKGSFSTLEIQRTEQGDSAMYLCASSYHDRGYNEQFFGPGTRLTVL.

This clonotype has a count of ten or more. The rearrangement joins TRBV7-2 to TRBJ2-7, with D tentatively TRBD2 (6 bases). CDR3 length: 14 residues. CDR1 is SGHTA, CDR2 FQGNSA, per germline. Deletions cut 1 base from V and 7 bases from J, with 14 bases between. Here the CDR3 DNA reads TGTGCCAGCAGCTTAGTTGGCGGGGTATTTGAGCAGTACTTC. Encoded protein: CASSLVGGVFEQYF.

This clonotype was seen only a few times. A much larger clone lies a single base off, so this may be a read error. CDR3 nucleotides: TGTGCCAGCACATACACCGGGGAGCTGTTTTTT. Translated, it gives CASTYTGELFF. V gene TRBV28 combines with J gene TRBJ2-2, with no clear D. Germline V gene sequence: CDR1 MDHEN, CDR2 SYDVKM. The CDR3 loop spans 11 amino acids. V shed 7 bases and J shed 3 bases, with 3 bases lying between them.

The chain links TRBV27 to TRBJ1-2; 10 positions match TRBD1. This CDR3 is 19 amino acids long. V shed 6 bases, J shed 8 bases, and the junction held 24 bases outside the gene matches. Germline CDR1 and CDR2: MNHEY and SMNVEV (reference sequence). DNA for the CDR3: TGTGCCAGCAGACCGACAGGGGGCCACAGCCACCGTTATTTTGGAGGCTACACCTTC. The encoded protein is CASRPTGGHSHRYFGGYTF.

This clonotype was counted between two and nine times. This may arise from a read error, as a much more abundant clone is one base away. The V gene is TRBV5-1, the J gene TRBJ2-2, with D unclear. Germline-derived CDR1 and CDR2 are SGHRS and YFSETQ. The CDR3 extends over 11 amino acids. The V end was cut by 5 bases, the J end by 5 bases, with 4 bases between. DNA of the CDR3: TGCGCCAGCAGGGTGACCGGGGAGCTGTTTTTT. Translation gives CASRVTGELFF. Full variable domain (remainder filled in from reference TRBV5-1 and TRBJ2-2): KAGVTQTPRYLIKTRGQQVTLSCSPISGHRSVSWYQQTPGQGLQFLFEYFSETQRNKGNFPGRFSGRQFSNSRSEMNVSTLELGDSALYLCASRVTGELFFGEGSRLTVL.

This clonotype occurred a few times. The chain couples TRBV29-1 to TRBJ1-2; maybe TRBD1 (5 bases). Trimming pared 6 bases from V and 0 bases from J, leaving 17 bases between. The CDR3 covers 15 residues. The germline V gene has CDR1 SQVTM and CDR2 ANQGSEA. The CDR3 DNA reads TGCAGCGTGACTACGGGGGGAGGAGCTAACTATGGCTACACCTTC. Translating gives CSVTTGGGANYGYTF.

The sample holds many counts of this clonotype. V usage is TRBV10-3 and J usage is TRBJ2-3, with TRBD2 identical over 11 bases. Germline CDR1 reads ENHRY; CDR2 reads SYGVKD. The V and J ends lost 0 bases and 0 bases, in that order; junction bases with no gene match: 2. The CDR3 has 17 residues. The CDR3 bases are TGTGCCATCAGTGAGTCGACTAGCGGGGCTAGCACAGATACGCAGTATTTT. Amino acids: CAISESTSGASTDTQYF.

There are many counts of this clonotype. This chain joins TRBV20-1 and TRBJ1-4, with D maybe TRBD1 (5 bases). Germline V gene lookup returns CDR1 DFQATT and CDR2 SNEGSKA (reference sequence). V shed 0 bases and J shed 8 bases, with 16 bases lying between them. This CDR3 spans 15 amino acids. The CDR3 loop reads CSARDTGGAEEKLFF. CDR3 bases: TGCAGTGCTAGAGATACGGGAGGGGCGGAGGAAAAACTGTTTTTT.

The V call is TRBV5-1, the J call TRBJ2-2; no clear D gene. Trimming took 0 bases from V and 6 from J, leaving 9 bases between them. CDR3 length: 14 residues. Germline V CDR1 and CDR2: SGHRS, YFSETQ. CDR3 in DNA: TGCGCCAGCAGCTTGGACCGGCTGCCCGGGGAGCTGTTTTTT. It yields the protein CASSLDRLPGELFF.

There are many counts of this clonotype. The chain recombines TRBV15 with TRBJ1-5; TRBD1 might be the D (6 bases). The germline gives CDR1 LNHNV, CDR2 YYDKDF (reference sequence). This CDR3 has 18 amino acids. With 0 bases removed from V and 0 bases from J, the gap between germline ends came to 15 bases. The CDR3 here is CATSRDRGGRNSNQPQHF. CDR3 DNA: TGTGCCACCAGCAGAGATCGGGGGGGCAGGAATAGCAATCAGCCCCAGCATTTT.

This clonotype was counted ten times or more. The CDR3 loop is CSARERWEQNTGELFF. The CDR3 DNA follows: TGCAGTGCTAGAGAAAGGTGGGAGCAGAACACCGGGGAGCTGTTTTTT. The genes are TRBV20-1 and TRBJ2-2, with a tentative D call TRBD2 (5 bases). Trimming removed 0 bases from V and 1 base from J, with 12 bases in between. The germline CDR1 and CDR2 sequences are DFQATT and SNEGSKA (reference sequence). The CDR3 covers 16 residues.

This clonotype appeared many times. The J gene is TRBJ2-1, the V gene TRBV27; 9 nucleotides match TRBD2. The J segment lost 7 bases and the V segment lost 8 bases, leaving 6 bases of the junction unmatched. The length of the CDR3 is 13 residues. Per germline, CDR1 MNHEY and CDR2 SMNVEV (reference sequence). The CDR3 reads CASVSSGGNEQFF. DNA for the CDR3: TGTGCCAGCGTTTCGAGCGGGGGGAATGAGCAGTTCTTC.

This clonotype was seen repeatedly, ten times or more. The V gene is TRBV6-2 or TRBV6-3, the J gene TRBJ2-3; tentatively, D is TRBD1 (5 bases). Trimming removed 6 bases from V and 4 bases from J, with 23 bases in between. The germline V gene has CDR1 MNHEY and CDR2 SVGEGT. The CDR3 is made up of 17 amino acids. CDR3 amino acids: CASSLYIDSLTPDTQYF. The DNA for the CDR3 is TGTGCCAGCAGCCTGTACATAGACAGCCTGACACCAGATACGCAGTATTTT.

The chain couples TRBV3-1 to TRBJ2-2; 7 bases align to TRBD1. With 3 bases clipped from V and 1 base from J, the junction kept 2 bases outside the gene matches. The CDR3 runs to 15 residues. Germline V gene lookup returns CDR1 LGHDT and CDR2 YNNKEL (reference sequence). The DNA for the CDR3 is TGTGCCAGCAGCCATTGGGACAGGAACACCGGGGAGCTGTTTTTT. Translating gives CASSHWDRNTGELFF.

This clonotype was detected ten times or more. The CDR3 is CSVQRLFADEQFF. The CDR3 bases are TGCAGCGTTCAAAGGCTTTTCGCGGATGAGCAGTTCTTC. The chain joins TRBV29-1 to TRBJ2-1, with D unclear. Trimming left V 5 bases short and J 8 bases short, with 16 bases between. Germline lookup yields CDR1 SQVTM and CDR2 ANQGSEA. There are 13 residues in the CDR3.

This clonotype was observed many times. This chain uses TRBV10-3 with TRBJ2-5; D unresolved. Between the trimmed V and J ends, which lost 4 bases and 3 bases, there was a span of 9 bases. The CDR3 loop spans 13 amino acids. Germline loops: CDR1 ENHRY, CDR2 SYGVKD. The DNA of the CDR3 is TGTGCCATCAGTGGCCTCAATGAAGAGACCCAGTACTTC. This gives the protein CAISGLNEETQYF.

The chain carries TRBV11-2 and TRBJ1-2; D is undetermined. Germline CDR1 is SGHAT and CDR2 is FQNNGV. CDR3 size: 14 residues. V was cut by 1 base and J by 4 bases, with 10 bases left in between. The CDR3 DNA reads as TGTGCCAGCAGCTTAGCGGGCGGTTTCTATGGCTACACCTTC. This gives the protein CASSLAGGFYGYTF.

This clonotype was detected many times. The genes are TRBV20-1 and TRBJ2-1, with 14 bases matching TRBD2. Germline CDR1 reads DFQATT; CDR2 reads SNEGSKA (reference sequence). CDR3 length: 14 amino acids. Here the CDR3 reads CSGTSGSDYNEQFF. The CDR3 DNA follows: TGCAGCGGGACTAGCGGGAGTGACTACAATGAGCAGTTCTTC.